These T cell receptor beta chains were read from a single sample in a study of blood T cell repertoires in COVID-19. TCRdb keeps only in-frame clones here, not all; method: immunoSEQ multiplex PCR. The sample has 300,000 to 450,000 clones; 85% are singletons. What was sequenced was peripheral blood. These receptors were collected from a woman aged 18-30 years with acute or convalescent COVID-19. Each CDR3 is given with its conserved first and last residue. The D gene is left open where the match is weak. Rows give clone size only sometimes, using once, few, many, or a class for an expanded clone.

abundance,v_gene,d_gene,j_gene,CDR3nt,CDR3aa
-,TRBV9,-,TRBJ2-2,TGTGCCAGCAGCGTAGCTAGCGCCAGGAACACCGGGGAGCTGTTTTTT,CASSVASARNTGELFF
once,TRBV7-2,-,TRBJ2-7,TGTGCCAGCAGCTTCCCAGAGGACGAGCAGTACTTC,CASSFPEDEQYF
-,TRBV6-5,-,TRBJ2-3,TGTGCCAGCGGGGCAAGAGGATATCAAGATACGCAGTATTTT,CASGARGYQDTQYF
-,TRBV4-1,-,TRBJ1-2,TGCGCCAGCAGCCAAGATTCGGTGGGCAGGGGTAACTATGGCTACACCTTC,CASSQDSVGRGNYGYTF
-,TRBV19,TRBD1,TRBJ1-1,TGTGCCAGTAGTGGTTGGACAGGGGAAGCTTTCTTT,CASSGWTGEAFF
-,TRBV27,TRBD2,TRBJ2-3,TGTGCCAGCAGTTCGACTAGCGGGAGATTGAGCACAGATACGCAGTATTTT,CASSSTSGRLSTDTQYF
once,TRBV24-1,-,TRBJ1-1,TGTGCCACCAGCCCTACAGGGTCGAACACTGAAGCTTTCTTT,CATSPTGSNTEAFF
-,TRBV5-6,-,TRBJ1-2,TGTGCCAGCAGCCCCGAGCTTCTAGGGGCGGACTATGGCTACACCTTC,CASSPELLGADYGYTF
once,TRBV9,-,TRBJ2-5,TGTGCCAGCAGCACTTGGTACCAAGAGACCCAGTACTTC,CASSTWYQETQYF
-,TRBV30,-,TRBJ2-2,TGTGCCTGGGAAGGGGGGGCTCTCACCGGGGAGCTGTTTTTT,CAWEGGALTGELFF
-,TRBV2,-,TRBJ1-1,TGTGCCAGCATGGTGCGTGAGAACACTGAAGCTTTCTTT,CASMVRENTEAFF
few,TRBV19,TRBD1,TRBJ1-2,TGTGCCAGTAGTCCCGACAGGGGGCCGTATGGCTACACCTTC,CASSPDRGPYGYTF
-,TRBV6-5,TRBD2,TRBJ2-1,TGTGCCAGCAGGACTAGCGGGCAATCGGGTGAGCAGTTCTTC,CASRTSGQSGEQFF
-,TRBV6-5,TRBD1,TRBJ1-5,TGTGCCAGCAGTTCCGGACAGGGGTTTGGTCAGCCCCAGCATTTT,CASSSGQGFGQPQHF
-,TRBV7-6,-,TRBJ1-4,TGTGCCAGCAGCGGAGGTAGACACGGCGCCTTAGGTGAAAAACTGTTTTTT,CASSGGRHGALGEKLFF
-,TRBV4-1,-,TRBJ2-5,TGCGCCAGCAGCCGAGGCGGAGAAGAGACCCAGTACTTC,CASSRGGEETQYF
-,TRBV20-1,-,TRBJ2-2,TGCAGTGCCCAGGGGGGCGGGGAGCTGTTTTTT,CSAQGGGELFF
-,TRBV19,-,TRBJ2-5,TGTGCCAGTAGAGCCAGGGAAGAGACCCAGTACTTC,CASRAREETQYF
-,TRBV4-1,-,TRBJ1-2,TGCGCCAGCAGCCCACTGGAGGCTAGTAACTATGGCTACACCTTC,CASSPLEASNYGYTF
once,TRBV29-1,-,TRBJ2-1,TGCAGCGTTCCAGGAATATCACAGGGCAATGAGCAGTTCTTC,CSVPGISQGNEQFF
-,TRBV9,TRBD2,TRBJ2-7,TGTGCCAGCAGCGTTTCCGGGACTAGCGGGAGTTCGCAGTACTTC,CASSVSGTSGSSQYF
-,TRBV9,TRBD2,TRBJ2-7,TGTGCCAGCAGCGTAACCGCTAGCGGGGGGTCCTACGAGCAGTACTTC,CASSVTASGGSYEQYF
once,TRBV4-1,TRBD1,TRBJ2-1,TGCGCCAGCAGCCTCGGACAGGGCGACAATGAGCAGTTCTTC,CASSLGQGDNEQFF
-,TRBV14,TRBD2,TRBJ2-2,TGTGCCAGCAGCCCTCGAACTAGCGTAAACACCGGGGAGCTGTTTTTT,CASSPRTSVNTGELFF
-,TRBV5-5,-,TRBJ1-1,TGTGCCAGCAGCACCTCCTGGGGGGGTCACACTGAAGCTTTCTTT,CASSTSWGGHTEAFF
-,TRBV27,-,TRBJ1-5,TGTGCCAGCAGCTCTAATTGGTCAGGTCGTCGGCCCCAGCATTTT,CASSSNWSGRRPQHF
few,TRBV7-2,-,TRBJ1-5,TGTGCCAGCAGCTTACAATGGGCGGGAAATCAGCCCCAGCATTTT,CASSLQWAGNQPQHF
-,TRBV19,-,TRBJ2-3,TGTGCCAGTAGTAGCATAGCGGAAACCCCGGGCACAGATACGCAGTATTTT,CASSSIAETPGTDTQYF
few,TRBV4-1,TRBD2,TRBJ2-7,TGCGCCAGCAGCCAAGATATCCCGGGGCGGGAGACCGGCGAGCAGTACTTC,CASSQDIPGRETGEQYF
-,TRBV25-1,TRBD1,TRBJ2-7,TGTGCCAGCAGTGAATCGGGACAGGGGTTCTACGAGCAGTACTTC,CASSESGQGFYEQYF
once,TRBV2,TRBD1,TRBJ1-4,TGTGCCAGCAGGAGTGTACAGGGGAATGAAAAACTGTTTTTT,CASRSVQGNEKLFF
-,TRBV27,TRBD1,TRBJ1-2,TGTGCCAGCGGTTCTTACGGACAGGGGCCGTCTAACTATGGCTACACCTTC,CASGSYGQGPSNYGYTF
-,TRBV2,-,TRBJ2-7,TGTGCCAGCAGTGATCCGCGAGGTCTAGCCGTATACGAGCAGTACTTC,CASSDPRGLAVYEQYF
-,TRBV2,TRBD2,TRBJ2-3,TGTGCCAGCAGTGAAGCTAGCGGGGGGGCAGGGGATACGCAGTATTTT,CASSEASGGAGDTQYF
-,TRBV13,TRBD2,TRBJ2-1,TGTGCCAGCAGCTCTTTAGCGGGGGACCACAATGAGCAGTTCTTC,CASSSLAGDHNEQFF
-,TRBV5-4,-,TRBJ2-5,TGTGCCAGCAGCACCCCGGAGGGGACCCAGTACTTC,CASSTPEGTQYF
-,TRBV7-8,TRBD1,TRBJ1-5,TGTGCCAGCAGCAACCGACAGGGGGAGGGAGATCAGCCCCAGCATTTT,CASSNRQGEGDQPQHF
-,TRBV25-1,TRBD1,TRBJ1-1,TGTGCCAGCACTGGGACAGGCGCGAACACTGAAGCTTTCTTT,CASTGTGANTEAFF
-,TRBV27,TRBD2,TRBJ2-7,TGTGCCAGCAGCCCGACTAGCGGGGGAGGCTACGAGCAGTACTTC,CASSPTSGGGYEQYF
-,TRBV5-1,TRBD1,TRBJ1-6,TGCGCCAGCAGCCAGGGGGCAGATTCACCCCTCCACTTT,CASSQGADSPLHF
-,TRBV9,-,TRBJ1-3,TGTGCCAGCAGCGTAGCTACGGGAAACACCATATATTTT,CASSVATGNTIYF
-,TRBV3-1/TRBV3-2,-,TRBJ2-1,TGTGCCAGCAGCCAAGCTTCATCCCCTAGAGGTGAGCAGTTCTTC,CASSQASSPRGEQFF
-,TRBV27,-,TRBJ2-3,TGTGCCAGCAGTGAACTGGGGCTATCGGGAGATACGCAGTATTTT,CASSELGLSGDTQYF
-,TRBV2,TRBD1,TRBJ2-3,TGTGCCAGCAGTGGTCGGACAGGGGGTAATACGCAGTATTTT,CASSGRTGGNTQYF
-,TRBV19,TRBD1,TRBJ1-2,TGTGCCAGTAGTATGAGGGACAGGGACCCCGGTGGCTACACCTTC,CASSMRDRDPGGYTF
-,TRBV9,TRBD2,TRBJ2-7,TGTGCCAGCAGCGTAGTGGCTAGCGGAGCCTACGAGCAGTACTTC,CASSVVASGAYEQYF
-,TRBV7-8,-,TRBJ2-7,TGTGCCAGCAGCCTTCGGGGGGCGAGATACGAGCAGTACTTC,CASSLRGARYEQYF
-,TRBV7-8,TRBD1,TRBJ1-1,TGTGCCAGCAGCGCGATAGCACGGACAGGGAGGAACACTGAAGCTTTCTTT,CASSAIARTGRNTEAFF
-,TRBV5-6,TRBD1,TRBJ1-2,TGTGCCAGCAGCTCCGCGGGACAGGGGAAAAGTGGCTACACCTTC,CASSSAGQGKSGYTF
once,TRBV28,-,TRBJ2-7,TGTGCCAGCAGTTTATCCCGGGATGGCTCCTACGAGCAGTACTTC,CASSLSRDGSYEQYF
-,TRBV21-1,-,TRBJ2-7,TGTGCCAGCAGCAGTTCCCCCCACGGGGGGCGAGACTACGAGCAGTACTTC,CASSSSPHGGRDYEQYF
-,TRBV27,-,TRBJ1-5,TGTGCCAGCAGTCTGACAGTTTTCAATCAGCCCCAGCATTTT,CASSLTVFNQPQHF
-,TRBV12-1,-,TRBJ2-5,TGTGCCAGCAGCTTTAGAGAGACAGGGAGAGAGACCCAGTACTTC,CASSFRETGRETQYF
-,TRBV2,TRBD1,TRBJ1-2,TGTGCCAGCAGTACAGGGGGGGGAACCTATGGCTACACCTTC,CASSTGGGTYGYTF
-,TRBV5-4,TRBD2,TRBJ2-5,TGTGCCAGCAGCCAGAAGGGCGGGGGGCAAGAGACCCAGTACTTC,CASSQKGGGQETQYF